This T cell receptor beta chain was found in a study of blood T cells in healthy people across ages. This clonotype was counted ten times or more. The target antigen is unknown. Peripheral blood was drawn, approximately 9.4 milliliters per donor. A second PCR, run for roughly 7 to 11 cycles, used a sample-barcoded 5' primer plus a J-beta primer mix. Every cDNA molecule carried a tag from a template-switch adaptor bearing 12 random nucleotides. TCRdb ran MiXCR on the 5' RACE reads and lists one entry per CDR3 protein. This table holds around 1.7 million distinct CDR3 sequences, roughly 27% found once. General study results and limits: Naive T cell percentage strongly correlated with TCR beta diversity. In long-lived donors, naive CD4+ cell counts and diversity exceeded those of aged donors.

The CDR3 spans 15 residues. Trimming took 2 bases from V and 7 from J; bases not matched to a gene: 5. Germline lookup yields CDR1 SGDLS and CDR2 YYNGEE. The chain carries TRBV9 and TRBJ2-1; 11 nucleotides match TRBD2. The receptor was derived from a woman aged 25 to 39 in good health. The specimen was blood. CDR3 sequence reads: CASSVGTSGQNEQFF. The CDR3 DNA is TGTGCCAGCAGCGTCGGGACTAGCGGCCAGAATGAGCAGTTCTTC.